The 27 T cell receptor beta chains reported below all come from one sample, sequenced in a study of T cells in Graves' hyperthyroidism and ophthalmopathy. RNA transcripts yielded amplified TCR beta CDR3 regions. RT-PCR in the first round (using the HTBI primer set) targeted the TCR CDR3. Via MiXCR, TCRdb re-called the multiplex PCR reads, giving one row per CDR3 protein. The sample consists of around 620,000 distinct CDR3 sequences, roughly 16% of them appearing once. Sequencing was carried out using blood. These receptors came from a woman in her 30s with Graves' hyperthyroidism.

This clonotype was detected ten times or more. The CDR3, as DNA: TGTGCCAGCAGCTTGGGGACAGGGTGGACCGGGGAGCTGTTTTTT. This translates into CASSLGTGWTGELFF. The chain recombines TRBV11-2 with TRBJ2-2; TRBD1 matches 9 bases. Trimming cost V 3 bases and J 5 bases; bases outside gene matches: 4. The germline V gene has CDR1 SGHAT and CDR2 FQNNGV. This CDR3 has 15 amino acids.

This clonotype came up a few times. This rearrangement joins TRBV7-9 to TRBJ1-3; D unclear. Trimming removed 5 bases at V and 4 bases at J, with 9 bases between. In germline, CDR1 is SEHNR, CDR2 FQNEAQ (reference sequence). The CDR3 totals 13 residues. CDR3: CASSNPTGNTIYF. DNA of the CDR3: TGTGCCAGCAGCAATCCGACAGGAAACACCATATATTTT.

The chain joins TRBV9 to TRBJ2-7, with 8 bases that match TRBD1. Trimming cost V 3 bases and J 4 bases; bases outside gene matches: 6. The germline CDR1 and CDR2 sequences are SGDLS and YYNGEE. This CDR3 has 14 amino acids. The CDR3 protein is CASSEGDRRYEQYF. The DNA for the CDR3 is TGTGCCAGCAGCGAAGGGGACAGGAGGTACGAGCAGTACTTC.

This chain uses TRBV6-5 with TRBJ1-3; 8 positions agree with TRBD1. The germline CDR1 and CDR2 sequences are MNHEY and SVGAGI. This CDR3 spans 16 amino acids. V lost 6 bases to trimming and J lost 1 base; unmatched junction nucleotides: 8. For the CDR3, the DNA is TGTGCCAGCAGAAGGACAGGGACTATTTCTGGAAACACCATATATTTT. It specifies CASRRTGTISGNTIYF.

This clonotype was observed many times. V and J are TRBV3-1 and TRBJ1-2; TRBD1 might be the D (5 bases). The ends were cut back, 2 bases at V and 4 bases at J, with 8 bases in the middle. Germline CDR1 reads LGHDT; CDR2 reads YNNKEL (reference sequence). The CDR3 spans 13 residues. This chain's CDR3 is CASSQFGTYGYTF. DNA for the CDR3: TGTGCCAGCAGCCAATTCGGGACCTATGGCTACACCTTC.

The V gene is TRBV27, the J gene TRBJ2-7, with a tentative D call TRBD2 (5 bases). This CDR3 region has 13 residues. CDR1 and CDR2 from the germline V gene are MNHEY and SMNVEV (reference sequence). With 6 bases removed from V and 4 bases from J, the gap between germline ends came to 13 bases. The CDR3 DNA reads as TGTGCCAGCAGCGGTGAGCCGGGATACGAGCAGTACTTC. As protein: CASSGEPGYEQYF.

Here the CDR3 reads CASSFSGDGTQETQYF. CDR3 DNA sequence: TGTGCCAGCAGTTTTTCCGGGGACGGGACCCAAGAGACCCAGTACTTC. This chain connects TRBV2 to TRBJ2-5; D assignment may be TRBD1 or TRBD2 (5 bases each). The CDR3 has 16 residues. The germline V and J ends were trimmed by 5 bases and 1 base, with 17 bases remaining between them. CDR1 SNHLY and CDR2 FYNNEI come from the germline V gene.

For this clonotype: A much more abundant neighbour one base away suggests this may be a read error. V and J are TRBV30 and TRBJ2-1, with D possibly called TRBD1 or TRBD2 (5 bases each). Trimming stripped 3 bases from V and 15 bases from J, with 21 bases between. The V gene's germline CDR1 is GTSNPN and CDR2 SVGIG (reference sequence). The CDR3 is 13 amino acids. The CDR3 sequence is CAWSLGRQTGRFF. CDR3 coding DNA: TGTGCCTGGAGCCTAGGGAGACAGACTGGACGGTTCTTC.

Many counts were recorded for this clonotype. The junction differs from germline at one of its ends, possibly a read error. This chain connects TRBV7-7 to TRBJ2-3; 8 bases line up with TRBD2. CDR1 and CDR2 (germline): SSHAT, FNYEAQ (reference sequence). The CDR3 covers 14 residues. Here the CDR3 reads CASSPTSATDTQYF. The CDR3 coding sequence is TGTGCTAGCAGTCCGACTAGCGCAACAGATACGCAGTATTTT. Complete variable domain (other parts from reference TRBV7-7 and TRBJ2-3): GAGVSQSPRYKVTKRGQDVTLRCDPISSHATLYWYQQALGQGPEFLTYFNYEAQPDKSGLPSDRFSAERPEGSISTLTIQRTEQRDSAMYRCASSPTSATDTQYFGPGTRLTVL.

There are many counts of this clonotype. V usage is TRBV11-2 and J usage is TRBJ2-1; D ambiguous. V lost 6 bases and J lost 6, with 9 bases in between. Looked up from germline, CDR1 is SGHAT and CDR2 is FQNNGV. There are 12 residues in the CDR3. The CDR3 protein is CASSFAPNEQFF. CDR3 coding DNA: TGTGCCAGCAGTTTTGCCCCCAATGAGCAGTTCTTC.

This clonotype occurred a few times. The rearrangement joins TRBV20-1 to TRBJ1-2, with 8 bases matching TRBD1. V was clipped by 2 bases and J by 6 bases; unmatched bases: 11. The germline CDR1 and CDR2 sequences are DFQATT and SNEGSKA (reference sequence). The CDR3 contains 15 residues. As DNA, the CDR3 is TGCAGTGCTAGAATACACAGGGGGTTGAATGATGGCTACACCTTC. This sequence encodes CSARIHRGLNDGYTF.

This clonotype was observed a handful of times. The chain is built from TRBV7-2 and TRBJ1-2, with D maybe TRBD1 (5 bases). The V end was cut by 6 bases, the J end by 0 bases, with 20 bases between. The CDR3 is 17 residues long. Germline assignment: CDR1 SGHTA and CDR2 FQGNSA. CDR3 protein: CASRPDSTRPPNYGYTF. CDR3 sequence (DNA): TGTGCCAGCAGACCAGACAGCACCCGGCCCCCTAACTATGGCTACACCTTC.

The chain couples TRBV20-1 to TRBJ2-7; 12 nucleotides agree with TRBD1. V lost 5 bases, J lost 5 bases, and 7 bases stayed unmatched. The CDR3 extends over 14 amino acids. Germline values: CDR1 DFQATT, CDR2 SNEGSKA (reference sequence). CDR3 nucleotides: TGCAGTGCTGACCGGGACAGGGGGCCCCACGAGCAGTACTTC. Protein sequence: CSADRDRGPHEQYF.

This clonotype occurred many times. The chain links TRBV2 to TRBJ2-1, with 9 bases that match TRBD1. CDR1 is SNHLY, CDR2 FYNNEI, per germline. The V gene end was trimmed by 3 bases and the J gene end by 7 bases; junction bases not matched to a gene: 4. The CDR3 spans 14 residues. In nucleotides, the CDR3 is TGTGCCAGCAGTGAGCCGGGACAGGGAAATGAGCAGTTCTTC. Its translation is CASSEPGQGNEQFF.

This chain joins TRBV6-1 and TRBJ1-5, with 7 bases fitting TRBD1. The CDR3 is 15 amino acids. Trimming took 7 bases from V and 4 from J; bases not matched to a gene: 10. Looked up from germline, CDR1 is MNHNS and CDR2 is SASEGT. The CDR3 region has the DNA TGTGCCAGCATTGCTGCGGACAGGCGTAATCAGCCCCAGCATTTT. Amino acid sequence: CASIAADRRNQPQHF.

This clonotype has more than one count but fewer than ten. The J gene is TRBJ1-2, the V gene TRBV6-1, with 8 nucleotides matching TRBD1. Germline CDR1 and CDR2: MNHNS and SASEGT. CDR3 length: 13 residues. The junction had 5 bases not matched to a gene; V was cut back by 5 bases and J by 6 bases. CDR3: CASSLQGGNGYTF. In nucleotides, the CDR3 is TGTGCCAGCAGTCTACAGGGGGGGAATGGCTACACCTTC.

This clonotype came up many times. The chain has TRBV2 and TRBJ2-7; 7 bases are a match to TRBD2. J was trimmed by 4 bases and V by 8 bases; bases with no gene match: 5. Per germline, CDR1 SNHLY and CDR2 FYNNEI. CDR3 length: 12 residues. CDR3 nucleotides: TGTGCCAGCCAAGGACTAGGATACGAGCAGTACTTC. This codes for CASQGLGYEQYF.

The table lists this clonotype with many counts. The CDR3 region is CAAQWGRQGARNQPQHF. Written as DNA, the CDR3 is TGTGCCGCACAATGGGGACGACAGGGGGCTAGAAATCAGCCCCAGCATTTT. The V gene is TRBV6-2 or TRBV6-3, the J gene TRBJ1-5; 10 nucleotides agree with TRBD1. V lost 11 bases, J lost 4 bases, and 17 bases stayed unmatched. CDR1 and CDR2 (germline): MNHEY, SVGEGT. This CDR3 is built from 17 residues.

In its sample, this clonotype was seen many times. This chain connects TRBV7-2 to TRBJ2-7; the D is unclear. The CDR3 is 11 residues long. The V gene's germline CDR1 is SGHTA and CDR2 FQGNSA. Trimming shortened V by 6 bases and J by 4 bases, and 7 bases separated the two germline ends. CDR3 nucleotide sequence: TGTGCCAGCAGTGGAGTATACGAGCAGTACTTC. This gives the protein CASSGVYEQYF.

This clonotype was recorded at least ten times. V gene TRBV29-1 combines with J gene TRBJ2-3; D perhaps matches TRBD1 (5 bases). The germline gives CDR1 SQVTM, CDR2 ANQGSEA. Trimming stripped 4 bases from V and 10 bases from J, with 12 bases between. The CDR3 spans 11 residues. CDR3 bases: TGCAGCGTTGGTAAAAGGGGTTCGCAGTATTTT. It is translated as CSVGKRGSQYF.

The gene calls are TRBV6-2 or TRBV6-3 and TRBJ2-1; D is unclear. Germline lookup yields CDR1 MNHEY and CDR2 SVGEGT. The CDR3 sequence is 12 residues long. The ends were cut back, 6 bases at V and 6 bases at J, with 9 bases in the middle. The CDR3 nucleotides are TGTGCCAGCAGCTACCCCGCCAATGAGCAGTTCTTC. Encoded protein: CASSYPANEQFF.

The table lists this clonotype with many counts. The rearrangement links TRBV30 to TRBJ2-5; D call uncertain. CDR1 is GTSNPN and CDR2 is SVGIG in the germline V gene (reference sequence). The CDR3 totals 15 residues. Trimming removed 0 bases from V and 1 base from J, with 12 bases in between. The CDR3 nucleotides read TGTGCCTGGAGTGTAGGCGTGAGGATCCAAGAGACCCAGTACTTC. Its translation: CAWSVGVRIQETQYF.

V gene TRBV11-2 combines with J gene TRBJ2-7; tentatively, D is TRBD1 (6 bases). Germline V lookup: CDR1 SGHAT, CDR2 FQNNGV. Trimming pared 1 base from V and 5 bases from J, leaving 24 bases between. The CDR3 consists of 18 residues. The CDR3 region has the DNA TGTGCCAGCAGCTTAGTGAAGTTGGCAGGGGAAAGGAAACACGAGCAGTACTTC. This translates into CASSLVKLAGERKHEQYF.

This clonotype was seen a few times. CDR3 sequence (DNA): TGTGCCATCAGTGAGTTCAGGGAAGGGGGTTCACCCCTCCACTTT. Encoded protein: CAISEFREGGSPLHF. V and J are TRBV10-3 and TRBJ1-6; D is possibly TRBD1 (6 bases). The CDR3 consists of 15 residues. Trimming shortened V by 1 base and J by 9 bases, and 13 bases separated the two germline ends. Germline CDR1 and CDR2: ENHRY and SYGVKD.

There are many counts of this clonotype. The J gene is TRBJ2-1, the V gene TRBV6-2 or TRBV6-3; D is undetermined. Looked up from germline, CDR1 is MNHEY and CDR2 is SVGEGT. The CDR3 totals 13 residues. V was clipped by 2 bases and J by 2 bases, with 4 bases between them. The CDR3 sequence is CASSYRTYNEQFF. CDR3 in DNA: TGTGCCAGCAGTTACAGGACCTACAATGAGCAGTTCTTC.

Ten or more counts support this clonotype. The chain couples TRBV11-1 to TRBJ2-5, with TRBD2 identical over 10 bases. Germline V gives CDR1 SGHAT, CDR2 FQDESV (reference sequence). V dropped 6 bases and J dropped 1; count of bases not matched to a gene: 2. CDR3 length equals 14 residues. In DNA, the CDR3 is TGTGCCAGCAGAAGGACTAGCGGCCAAGAGACCCAGTACTTC. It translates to CASRRTSGQETQYF.

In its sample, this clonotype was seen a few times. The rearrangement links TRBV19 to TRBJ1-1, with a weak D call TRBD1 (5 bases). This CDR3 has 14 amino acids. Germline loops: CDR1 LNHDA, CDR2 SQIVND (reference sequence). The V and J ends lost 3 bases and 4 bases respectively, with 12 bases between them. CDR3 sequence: CASSIGGLGTEAFF. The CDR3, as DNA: TGTGCCAGTAGTATTGGGGGTCTTGGCACTGAAGCTTTCTTT.